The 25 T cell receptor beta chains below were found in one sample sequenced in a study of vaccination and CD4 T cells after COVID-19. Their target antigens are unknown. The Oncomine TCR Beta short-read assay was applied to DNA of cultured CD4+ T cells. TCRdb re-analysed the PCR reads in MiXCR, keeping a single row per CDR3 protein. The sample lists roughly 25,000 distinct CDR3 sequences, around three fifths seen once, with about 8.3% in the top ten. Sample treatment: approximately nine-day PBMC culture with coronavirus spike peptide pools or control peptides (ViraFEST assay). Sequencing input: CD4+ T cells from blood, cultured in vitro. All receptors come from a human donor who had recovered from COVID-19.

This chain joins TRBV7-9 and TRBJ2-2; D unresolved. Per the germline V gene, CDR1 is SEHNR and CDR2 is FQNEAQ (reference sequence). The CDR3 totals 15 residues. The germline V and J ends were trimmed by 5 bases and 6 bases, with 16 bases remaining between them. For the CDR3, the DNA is TGTGCCAGCAGCGCCTTGCGTGGGCATCCCGGGGAGCTGTTTTTT. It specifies CASSALRGHPGELFF.

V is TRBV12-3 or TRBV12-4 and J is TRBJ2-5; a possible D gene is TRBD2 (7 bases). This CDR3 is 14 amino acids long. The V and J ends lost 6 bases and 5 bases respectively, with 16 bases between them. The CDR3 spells CASSRGPGGETQYF. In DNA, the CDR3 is TGTGCCAGCAGCCGGGGGCCCGGGGGGGAGACCCAGTACTTC.

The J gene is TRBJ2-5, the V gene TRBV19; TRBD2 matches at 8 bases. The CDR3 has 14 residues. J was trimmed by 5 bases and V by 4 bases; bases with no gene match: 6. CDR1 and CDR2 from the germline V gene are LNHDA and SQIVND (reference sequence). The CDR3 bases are TGTGCCAGTAGTACGTTAGCGGGAAGGGAGACCCAGTACTTC. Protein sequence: CASSTLAGRETQYF.

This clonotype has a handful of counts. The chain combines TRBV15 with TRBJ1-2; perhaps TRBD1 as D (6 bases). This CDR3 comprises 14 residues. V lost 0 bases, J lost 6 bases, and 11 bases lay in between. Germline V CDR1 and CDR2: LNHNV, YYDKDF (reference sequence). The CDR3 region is CATSRDKGGHGYTF. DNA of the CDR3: TGTGCCACCAGCAGAGATAAGGGGGGGCATGGCTACACCTTC.

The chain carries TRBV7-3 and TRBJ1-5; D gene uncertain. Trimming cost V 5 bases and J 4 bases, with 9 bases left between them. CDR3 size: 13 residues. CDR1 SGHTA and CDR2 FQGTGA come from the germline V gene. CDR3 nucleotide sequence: TGTGCCAGCAGCCCGCGTCAGAATCAGCCCCAGCATTTT. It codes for CASSPRQNQPQHF.

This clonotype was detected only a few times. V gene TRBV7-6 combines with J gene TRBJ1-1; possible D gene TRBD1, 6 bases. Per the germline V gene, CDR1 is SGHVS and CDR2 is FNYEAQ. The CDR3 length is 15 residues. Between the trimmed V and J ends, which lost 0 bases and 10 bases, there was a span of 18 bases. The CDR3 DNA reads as TGTGCCAGCAGCTTAGCGGAGGGACAACCATGGGGAGCTTTCTTT. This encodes CASSLAEGQPWGAFF.

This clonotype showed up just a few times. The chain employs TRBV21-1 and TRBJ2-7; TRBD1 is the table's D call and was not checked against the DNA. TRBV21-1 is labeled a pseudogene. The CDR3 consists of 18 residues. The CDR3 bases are TGTGCCAGCAGCAGCCCCCGGGACAGGGGAGCTAGCTCCTACGAGCAGTACTTC. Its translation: CASSSPRDRGASSYEQYF.

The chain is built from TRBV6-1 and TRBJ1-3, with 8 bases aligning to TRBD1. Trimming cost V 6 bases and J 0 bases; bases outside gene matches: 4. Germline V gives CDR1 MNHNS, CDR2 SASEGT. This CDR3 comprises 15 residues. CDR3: CASRRQGSSGNTIYF. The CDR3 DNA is TGTGCCAGCAGACGACAGGGGAGCTCTGGAAACACCATATATTTT.

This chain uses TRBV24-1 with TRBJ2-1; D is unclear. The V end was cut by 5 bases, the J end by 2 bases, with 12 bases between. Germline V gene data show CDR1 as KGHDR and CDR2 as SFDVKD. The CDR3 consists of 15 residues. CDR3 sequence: CATSAVAGPYNEQFF. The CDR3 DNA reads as TGTGCCACCAGTGCCGTGGCAGGCCCCTACAATGAGCAGTTCTTC.

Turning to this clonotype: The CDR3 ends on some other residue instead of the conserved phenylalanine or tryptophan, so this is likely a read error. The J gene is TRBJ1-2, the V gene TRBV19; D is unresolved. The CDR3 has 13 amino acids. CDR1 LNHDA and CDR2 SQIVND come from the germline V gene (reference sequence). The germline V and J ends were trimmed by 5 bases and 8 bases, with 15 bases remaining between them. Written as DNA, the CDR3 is TGTGCCAGTAGTCTGGACCTACGGTGGGGCTACACCTAC. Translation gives CASSLDLRWGYTY.

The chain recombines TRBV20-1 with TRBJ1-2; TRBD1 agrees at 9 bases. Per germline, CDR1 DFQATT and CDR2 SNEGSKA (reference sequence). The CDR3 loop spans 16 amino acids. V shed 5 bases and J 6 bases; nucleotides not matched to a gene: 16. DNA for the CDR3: TGCAGTGCTGCCACACAATCCCCGGGACAGGGTGATGGCTACACCTTC. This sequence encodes CSAATQSPGQGDGYTF.

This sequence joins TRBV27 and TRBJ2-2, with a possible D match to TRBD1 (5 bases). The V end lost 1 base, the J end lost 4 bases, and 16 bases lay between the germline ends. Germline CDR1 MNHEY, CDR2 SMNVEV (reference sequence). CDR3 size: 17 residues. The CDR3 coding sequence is TGTGCCAGCAGTTTATTGTTGGCCAGGGCGGCCACCGGGGAGCTGTTTTTT. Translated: CASSLLLARAATGELFF.

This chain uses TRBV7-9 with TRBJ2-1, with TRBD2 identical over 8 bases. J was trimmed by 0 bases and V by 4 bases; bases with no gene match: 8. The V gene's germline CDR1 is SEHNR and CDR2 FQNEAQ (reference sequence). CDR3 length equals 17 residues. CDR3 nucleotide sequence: TGTGCCAGCAGCTCTGTCGGGACTAGAGTCTCCTACAATGAGCAGTTCTTC. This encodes CASSSVGTRVSYNEQFF.

The CDR3 region has the DNA TGTGCCACCAGTGATCCCAGACAGGTACAGCCCCAGCATTTT. It specifies CATSDPRQVQPQHF. The V call is TRBV24-1, the J call TRBJ1-5, with D possibly being TRBD1 (6 bases). The V end was cut by 3 bases, the J end by 7 bases, with 12 bases between. This CDR3 contains 14 residues. In germline, CDR1 is KGHDR, CDR2 SFDVKD.

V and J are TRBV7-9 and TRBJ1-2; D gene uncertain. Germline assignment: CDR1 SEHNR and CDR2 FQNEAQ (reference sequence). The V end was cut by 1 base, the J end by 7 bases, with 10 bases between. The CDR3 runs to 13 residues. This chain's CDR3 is CASSLDGFGGYTF. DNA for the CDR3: TGTGCCAGCAGCTTAGACGGGTTCGGTGGCTACACCTTC.

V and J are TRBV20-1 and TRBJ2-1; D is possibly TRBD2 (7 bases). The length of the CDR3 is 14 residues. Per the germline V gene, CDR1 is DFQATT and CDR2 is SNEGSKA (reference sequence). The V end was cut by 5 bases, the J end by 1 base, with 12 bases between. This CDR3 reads CSAPKGGSYNEQFF. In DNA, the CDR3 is TGCAGTGCTCCCAAGGGGGGGTCCTACAATGAGCAGTTCTTC.

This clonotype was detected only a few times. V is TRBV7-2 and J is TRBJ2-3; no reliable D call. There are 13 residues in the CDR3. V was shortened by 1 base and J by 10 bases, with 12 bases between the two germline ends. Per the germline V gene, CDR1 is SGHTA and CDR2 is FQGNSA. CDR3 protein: CASSLDGLLAQYF. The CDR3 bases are TGTGCCAGCAGCTTAGACGGGTTACTGGCGCAGTATTTT. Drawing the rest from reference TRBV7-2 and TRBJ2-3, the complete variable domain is GAGVSQSPSNKVTEKGKDVELRCDPISGHTALYWYRQSLGQGLEFLIYFQGNSAPDKSGLPSDRFSAERTGGSVSTLTIQRTQQEDSAVYLCASSLDGLLAQYFGPGTRLTVL.

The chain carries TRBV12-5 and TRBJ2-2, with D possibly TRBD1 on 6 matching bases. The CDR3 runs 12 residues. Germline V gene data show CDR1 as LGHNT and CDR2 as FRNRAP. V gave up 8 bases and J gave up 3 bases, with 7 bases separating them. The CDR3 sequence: CASRGYTGELFF. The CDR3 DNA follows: TGTGCTAGTAGGGGGTACACCGGGGAGCTGTTTTTT.

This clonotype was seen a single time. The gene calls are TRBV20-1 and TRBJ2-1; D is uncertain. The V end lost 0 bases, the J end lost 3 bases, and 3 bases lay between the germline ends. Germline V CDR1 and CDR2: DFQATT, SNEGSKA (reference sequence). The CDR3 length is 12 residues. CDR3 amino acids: CSARDGYNEQFF. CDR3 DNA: TGCAGTGCTAGAGACGGCTACAATGAGCAGTTCTTC.

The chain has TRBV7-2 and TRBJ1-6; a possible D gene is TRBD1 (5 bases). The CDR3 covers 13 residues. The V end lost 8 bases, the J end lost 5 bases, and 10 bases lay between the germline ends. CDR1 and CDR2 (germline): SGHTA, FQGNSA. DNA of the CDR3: TGTGCCAGCGGGACGGTGGATAATTCACCCCTCCACTTT. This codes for CASGTVDNSPLHF.

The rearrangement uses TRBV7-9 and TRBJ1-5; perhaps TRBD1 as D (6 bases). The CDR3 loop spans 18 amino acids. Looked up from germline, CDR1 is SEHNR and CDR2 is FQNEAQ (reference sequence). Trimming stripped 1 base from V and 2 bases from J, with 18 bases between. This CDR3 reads CASSLGVLGQGGNQPQHF. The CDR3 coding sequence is TGTGCCAGCAGCTTAGGAGTTTTGGGACAAGGGGGCAATCAGCCCCAGCATTTT.

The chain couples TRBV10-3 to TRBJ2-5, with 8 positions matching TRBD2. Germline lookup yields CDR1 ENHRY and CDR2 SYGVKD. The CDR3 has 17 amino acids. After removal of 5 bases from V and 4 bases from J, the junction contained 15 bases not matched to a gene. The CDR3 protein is CAISPGSGAGVGETQYF. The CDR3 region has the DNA TGTGCCATCAGTCCAGGGAGTGGAGCGGGAGTTGGAGAGACCCAGTACTTC.

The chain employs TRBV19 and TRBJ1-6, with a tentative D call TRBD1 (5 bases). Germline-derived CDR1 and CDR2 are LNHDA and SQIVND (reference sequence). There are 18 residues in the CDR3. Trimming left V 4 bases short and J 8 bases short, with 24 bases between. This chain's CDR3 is CASSTSSSGLRGYSPLHF. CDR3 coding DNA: TGTGCCAGTAGTACCTCCTCCTCGGGCCTTCGGGGGTATTCACCCCTCCACTTT.

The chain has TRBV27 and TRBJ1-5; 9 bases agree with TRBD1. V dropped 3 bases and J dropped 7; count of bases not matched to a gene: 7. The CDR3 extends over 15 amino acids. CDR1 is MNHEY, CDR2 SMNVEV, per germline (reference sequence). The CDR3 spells CASSFSGQGRQPQHF. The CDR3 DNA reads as TGTGCCAGCAGTTTCTCGGGACAGGGCCGACAGCCCCAGCATTTT.

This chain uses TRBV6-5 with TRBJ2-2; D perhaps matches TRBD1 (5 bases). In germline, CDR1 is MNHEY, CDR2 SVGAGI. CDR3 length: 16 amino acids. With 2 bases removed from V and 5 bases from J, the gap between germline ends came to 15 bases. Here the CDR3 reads CASSYQGRLRTGELFF. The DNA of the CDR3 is TGTGCCAGCAGTTACCAGGGAAGATTAAGGACCGGGGAGCTGTTTTTT.